These 16 T cell receptor beta chains were all obtained from the same sample, sequenced in a study of shared clonotypes between healthy human individuals. The protocol was immunoSEQ multiplex PCR, while the TCRdb copy is restricted to in-frame clones and leaves out a portion. The sample lists over a million clones; about 74% were seen once. Sequenced sample: memory CD4+ T cells sorted from blood. Subset indicated: CD45RA-negative fraction. The receptors were sampled from a young man in good health.

This rearrangement joins TRBV27 to TRBJ2-6; TRBD1 is a possible D gene (5 bases). There are 17 residues in the CDR3. The V gene lost 3 bases and the J gene lost 2 bases, with 14 bases spanning the gap. Germline CDR1 MNHEY, CDR2 SMNVEV (reference sequence). The CDR3 nucleotides are TGTGCCAGCAGTTTCATACAGGCCCTCGCTGGGGCCAACGTCCTGACTTTC. It specifies CASSFIQALAGANVLTF.

This clone was counted only a few times. The gene calls are TRBV2 and TRBJ1-2, with D perhaps matching TRBD1 (6 bases). Trimming removed 8 bases at V and 4 bases at J, with 14 bases between. CDR1 is SNHLY and CDR2 is FYNNEI in the germline V gene. This CDR3 has 13 residues. CDR3 region: CASEEGGGYGYTF. The CDR3 nucleotides are TGTGCCAGCGAGGAAGGGGGGGGCTATGGCTACACCTTC.

The chain combines TRBV5-1 with TRBJ2-2, with D unclear. The V end lost 0 bases, the J end lost 6 bases, and 9 bases lay between the germline ends. CDR1 and CDR2 (germline): SGHRS, YFSETQ. The CDR3 loop spans 14 amino acids. This CDR3 is CASSLAPGPGELFF. CDR3 sequence (DNA): TGCGCCAGCAGCTTGGCTCCAGGACCCGGGGAGCTGTTTTTT.

The V call is TRBV7-9, the J call TRBJ1-4; the D is unclear. Germline V gene lookup returns CDR1 SEHNR and CDR2 FQNEAQ (reference sequence). V gave up 3 bases and J gave up 2 bases, with 13 bases separating them. The CDR3 covers 16 residues. The CDR3 protein is CASSFGRTGTNEKLFF. CDR3 sequence (DNA): TGTGCCAGCAGCTTTGGGAGGACCGGTACTAATGAAAAACTGTTTTTT.

A single count supports this clone. The chain combines TRBV7-7 with TRBJ2-1; D assignment may be TRBD1 or TRBD2 (6 bases each). Germline CDR1 and CDR2: SSHAT and FNYEAQ (reference sequence). This CDR3 is built from 12 residues. CDR3 loop: CASPRGDDEQFF. Written as DNA, the CDR3 is TGTGCTAGCCCGAGGGGGGACGATGAGCAGTTCTTC.

The chain joins TRBV6-5 to TRBJ2-3, with TRBD2 matching 7 bases. Trimming removed 4 bases from V and 5 bases from J; junction bases left unmatched: 12. CDR3 size: 16 residues. Germline CDR1 reads MNHEY; CDR2 reads SVGAGI. The CDR3 loop is CASSSPRGEGRDTQYF. The CDR3 bases are TGTGCCAGCAGTTCCCCTCGGGGGGAGGGAAGAGATACGCAGTATTTT.

The chain is built from TRBV9 and TRBJ1-4; a weak D match, TRBD1 (5 bases). The CDR3 covers 16 residues. Germline loops: CDR1 SGDLS, CDR2 YYNGEE. V lost 0 bases, J lost 8 bases, and 17 bases lay in between. The CDR3 loop is CASSVAPTGLPEKLFF. The CDR3 region has the DNA TGTGCCAGCAGCGTAGCTCCGACGGGGCTACCAGAAAAACTGTTTTTT.

Points on this clone: A much bigger clone sits one base away, suggesting this may be a read error. This CDR3 reads CASSQNTGELFF. For the CDR3, the DNA is TGTGCCAGCAGTCAGAACACCGGGGAGCTGTTTTTT. V is TRBV6-4 and J is TRBJ2-2; D not certain. The length of the CDR3 is 12 residues. V lost 5 bases and J 1 base, leaving 2 bases between the germline ends. Germline V gene data show CDR1 as MRHNA and CDR2 as SNTAGT.

The chain is built from TRBV5-6 and TRBJ2-5, with TRBD2 identical over 7 bases. CDR3 size: 15 residues. J gave up 5 bases and V 4 bases, and 11 bases lay outside the gene matches. Per the germline V gene, CDR1 is SGHDT and CDR2 is YYEEEE. The CDR3 sequence: CASSRRGGGEETQYF. The CDR3 bases are TGTGCCAGCAGCCGTCGGGGCGGGGGTGAGGAGACCCAGTACTTC.

The chain carries TRBV6-1 and TRBJ1-5; D remains unclear. The ends were cut back, 8 bases at V and 3 bases at J, with 14 bases in the middle. The CDR3 contains 14 residues. CDR1 MNHNS and CDR2 SASEGT come from the germline V gene. The CDR3: CASRISAINQPQHF. DNA of the CDR3: TGTGCCAGCCGGATCAGTGCCATCAATCAGCCCCAGCATTTT.

The J gene is TRBJ2-7, the V gene TRBV19; D is perhaps TRBD1 or TRBD2 (5 bases each). CDR1 is LNHDA and CDR2 is SQIVND in the germline V gene (reference sequence). The CDR3 contains 14 residues. Trimming left V 5 bases short and J 8 bases short, with 19 bases between. This CDR3 reads CASSGTDGLGKQYF. CDR3 nucleotides: TGTGCCAGTAGTGGGACGGACGGTCTCGGGAAGCAGTACTTC.

This clone has a single count. The CDR3 here is CASSPRQGVSPLHF. DNA for the CDR3: TGTGCCAGCAGCCCCAGACAGGGCGTCTCACCCCTCCACTTT. The rearrangement joins TRBV28 to TRBJ1-6; TRBD1 matches 7 bases. V was pared by 6 bases and J by 10 bases, with 9 bases of the junction left unmatched. CDR1 and CDR2 from the germline V gene are MDHEN and SYDVKM. This CDR3 region has 14 residues.

This rearrangement joins TRBV10-1 to TRBJ2-3; 9 nucleotides line up with TRBD2. There are 15 residues in the CDR3. V was clipped by 3 bases and J by 6 bases; unmatched bases: 7. Germline CDR1 reads WNHNN; CDR2 reads SYGVQD (reference sequence). Here the CDR3 DNA reads TGCGCCAGCAGTGAAAGCGGGGGGAAGGAGGATACGCAGTATTTT. It encodes CASSESGGKEDTQYF.

This chain's CDR3 is CASSEGGLTEAFF. The CDR3, as DNA: TGTGCCAGCAGTGAAGGGGGGCTCACTGAAGCTTTCTTT. The chain uses TRBV27 and TRBJ1-1; possibly TRBD1 for D (6 bases). Trimming pared 5 bases from V and 4 bases from J, leaving 11 bases between. CDR1 is MNHEY, CDR2 SMNVEV, per germline (reference sequence). The CDR3 extends over 13 amino acids.

In nucleotides, the CDR3 is TGTGCCAGCAGCGAGGTGACAGGGGGGATAGGCAATGAGCAGTTCTTC. Protein: CASSEVTGGIGNEQFF. The gene calls are TRBV7-6 and TRBJ2-1; 9 positions match TRBD1. The V gene end was trimmed by 5 bases and the J gene end by 6 bases; junction bases not matched to a gene: 11. CDR1 is SGHVS, CDR2 FNYEAQ, per germline. The CDR3 extends over 16 amino acids.

This clone showed up many times. The chain couples TRBV7-3 to TRBJ1-2; TRBD1 is a possible D gene (5 bases). V was shortened by 3 bases and J by 1 base, with 12 bases between the two germline ends. The CDR3 has 15 residues. Germline CDR1 and CDR2: SGHTA and FQGTGA. CDR3 nucleotide sequence: TGTGCCAGCAGCTTCGATTATGGGGGTAACTATGGCTACACCTTC. Translated, it gives CASSFDYGGNYGYTF.